The rows below give T cell receptor beta chains drawn from one sample of a study of cytomegalovirus exposure and HLA in healthy donors. TCRdb's table, derived via immunoSEQ multiplex PCR, lists solely in-frame clones and lacks some. The repertoire holds around 99,000 clones, around 82% seen once, with 3.4% in the top ten. Sequenced input: PBMCs. The receptors stem from a man in his forties or fifties in good health and CMV-seronegative. Both conserved end residues are trimmed from each CDR3. The order of the fields is clone size, D gene, V gene, CDR3 length, CDR3 protein. A D gene is named only where the DNA matches it firmly. Clone size is stated in some rows and not others, as once, few, many or a class when expanded.

clone size: -
D gene: -
V gene: TRBV7-6
CDR3 length: 11
CDR3 protein: ASSLSGGYEQY

clone size: few
D gene: -
V gene: TRBV9
CDR3 length: 11
CDR3 protein: ASSVDTNTEAF

clone size: -
D gene: -
V gene: TRBV2
CDR3 length: 12
CDR3 protein: ARTGRSRADGYT

clone size: -
D gene: -
V gene: TRBV30
CDR3 length: 12
CDR3 protein: AWDQGSSYNEQF

clone size: once
D gene: -
V gene: TRBV5-6
CDR3 length: 11
CDR3 protein: ASSLSYGTEAF

clone size: -
D gene: TRBD1
V gene: TRBV7-6
CDR3 length: 15
CDR3 protein: ASSLKDRGSYNSPLH

clone size: -
D gene: TRBD2
V gene: TRBV9
CDR3 length: 13
CDR3 protein: ASSTGPGGAYEQY

clone size: -
D gene: TRBD1
V gene: TRBV19
CDR3 length: 13
CDR3 protein: ASSSPGQGVWAQY

clone size: few
D gene: TRBD1
V gene: TRBV5-1
CDR3 length: 12
CDR3 protein: ASSSLGQAGGYT

clone size: few
D gene: -
V gene: TRBV7-2
CDR3 length: 15
CDR3 protein: ASSLYHEPTGNYGYT

clone size: -
D gene: TRBD1
V gene: TRBV30
CDR3 length: 17
CDR3 protein: AWSVRGQGSVTSNQPQH

clone size: -
D gene: -
V gene: TRBV7-9
CDR3 length: 10
CDR3 protein: SSSLASGREY

clone size: -
D gene: -
V gene: TRBV7-9
CDR3 length: 12
CDR3 protein: ASSLALGADGYT

clone size: -
D gene: -
V gene: TRBV19
CDR3 length: 9
CDR3 protein: ASTYGTEAF

clone size: -
D gene: -
V gene: TRBV2
CDR3 length: 11
CDR3 protein: ASSGDWNYEQY

clone size: -
D gene: -
V gene: TRBV28
CDR3 length: 12
CDR3 protein: ASNGGDSIYEQY

clone size: -
D gene: -
V gene: TRBV30
CDR3 length: 10
CDR3 protein: AWSVSSYEQY

clone size: -
D gene: -
V gene: TRBV5-1
CDR3 length: 15
CDR3 protein: ASSLGGDSHLNTEAF

clone size: -
D gene: -
V gene: TRBV28
CDR3 length: 14
CDR3 protein: ASTTGLVSSNQPQH

clone size: -
D gene: TRBD2
V gene: TRBV5-5
CDR3 length: 13
CDR3 protein: ASSLGAGVVPEQF

clone size: -
D gene: -
V gene: TRBV11-2
CDR3 length: 15
CDR3 protein: ASSLTGQGYPPDTQY

clone size: -
D gene: -
V gene: TRBV19
CDR3 length: 14
CDR3 protein: ASTPVASGGNTEAF

clone size: -
D gene: -
V gene: TRBV29-1
CDR3 length: 8
CDR3 protein: SGKTDTQY

clone size: -
D gene: TRBD1
V gene: TRBV4-1
CDR3 length: 13
CDR3 protein: ASSQVSGQGAEQY

clone size: -
D gene: -
V gene: TRBV6-1
CDR3 length: 14
CDR3 protein: ASSEALQGYYNEQF

clone size: -
D gene: TRBD1
V gene: TRBV5-1
CDR3 length: 13
CDR3 protein: ASSFTGTGHSEQY

clone size: -
D gene: TRBD1
V gene: TRBV7-9
CDR3 length: 15
CDR3 protein: ASSPGTGGIYSYGYT

clone size: -
D gene: TRBD2
V gene: TRBV5-6
CDR3 length: 11
CDR3 protein: ASRLTSPDTQY

clone size: few
D gene: TRBD2
V gene: TRBV5-1
CDR3 length: 14
CDR3 protein: ASSLKQRGNTGELF

clone size: -
D gene: TRBD2
V gene: TRBV2
CDR3 length: 13
CDR3 protein: ASSDETGGPHEQY

clone size: -
D gene: TRBD1
V gene: TRBV28
CDR3 length: 13
CDR3 protein: ASSEGGTGAYEQY

clone size: few
D gene: TRBD1
V gene: TRBV30
CDR3 length: 13
CDR3 protein: AWSARTGVDSPLH

clone size: -
D gene: TRBD1
V gene: TRBV28
CDR3 length: 17
CDR3 protein: ASSSPSMSGQGASYGYT

clone size: -
D gene: -
V gene: TRBV29-1
CDR3 length: 13
CDR3 protein: SVAFGLSSGNTIY

clone size: -
D gene: TRBD2
V gene: TRBV6-5
CDR3 length: 13
CDR3 protein: ASSLDGRGGDTQY

clone size: -
D gene: TRBD2
V gene: TRBV7-3
CDR3 length: 17
CDR3 protein: ASSILTSGGPLSYNEQF

clone size: -
D gene: -
V gene: TRBV15
CDR3 length: 10
CDR3 protein: ATGFLDTEAF

clone size: -
D gene: -
V gene: TRBV19
CDR3 length: 12
CDR3 protein: ASSQQGMNTEAF

clone size: -
D gene: -
V gene: TRBV19
CDR3 length: 14
CDR3 protein: ASSIQVRVNNQPQH

clone size: -
D gene: TRBD1
V gene: TRBV9
CDR3 length: 15
CDR3 protein: ASSVGIRGRRNTEAF

clone size: -
D gene: TRBD2
V gene: TRBV28
CDR3 length: 13
CDR3 protein: ASSPSGGARETQY

clone size: -
D gene: -
V gene: TRBV11-2
CDR3 length: 15
CDR3 protein: ASSSLTAGARGAEAF

clone size: -
D gene: -
V gene: TRBV5-1
CDR3 length: 13
CDR3 protein: ASSLLASMSETQY

clone size: -
D gene: TRBD1
V gene: TRBV5-4
CDR3 length: 13
CDR3 protein: ASSRDRGSYNEQF

clone size: once
D gene: -
V gene: TRBV29-1
CDR3 length: 9
CDR3 protein: SVVGSDEQY

clone size: -
D gene: -
V gene: TRBV7-2
CDR3 length: 11
CDR3 protein: ASTVDTYREAF

clone size: few
D gene: TRBD1
V gene: TRBV5-1
CDR3 length: 14
CDR3 protein: ASSRGPGQQNTEAF

clone size: -
D gene: -
V gene: TRBV5-1
CDR3 length: 14
CDR3 protein: ASSLVPGEYGNEQY

clone size: few
D gene: TRBD2
V gene: TRBV6-1
CDR3 length: 11
CDR3 protein: ASSRAGGYEQY

clone size: -
D gene: TRBD2
V gene: TRBV19
CDR3 length: 15
CDR3 protein: ASTPGRGLGDYNEQF

clone size: -
D gene: -
V gene: TRBV25-1
CDR3 length: 8
CDR3 protein: ASPIYEQY

clone size: -
D gene: -
V gene: TRBV29-1
CDR3 length: 11
CDR3 protein: SVARDWGNIQY

clone size: few
D gene: -
V gene: TRBV5-1
CDR3 length: 14
CDR3 protein: ASSLEADSYNSPLH